The 5 T cell receptor beta chains given below trace back to one sample, sequenced in a study of blood T cell repertoires in COVID-19. The protocol was immunoSEQ multiplex PCR, while the TCRdb copy is restricted to in-frame clones and leaves out a portion. The profile shows about 310,000 clones, 87% of them singletons. What was sequenced was PBMCs or T cells enriched from blood (not recorded which). These receptor sequences come from a woman under 30 who had recovered from COVID-19.

The V gene is TRBV5-1, the J gene TRBJ2-7; D might be TRBD2 (5 bases). The CDR3 length is 19 residues. V was cut by 0 bases and J by 3 bases, with 25 bases left in between. Germline-derived CDR1 and CDR2 are SGHRS and YFSETQ. CDR3 protein: CASSLGGGRLKWGIYEQYF. CDR3 coding DNA: TGCGCCAGCAGCTTGGGAGGCGGAAGACTAAAATGGGGAATCTACGAGCAGTACTTC.

The chain combines TRBV19 with TRBJ2-5; D perhaps matches TRBD2 (6 bases). Germline V lookup: CDR1 LNHDA, CDR2 SQIVND (reference sequence). This CDR3 contains 13 residues. Trimming stripped 5 bases from V and 7 bases from J, with 14 bases between. CDR3: CASSLGGGVTQYF. CDR3 nucleotide sequence: TGTGCCAGTAGTTTGGGAGGAGGGGTGACCCAGTACTTC.

This clone was observed once. In nucleotides, the CDR3 is TGTGCCATCAGTGAGTCGGCAGCGGGAGTCGAGACCCAGTACTTC. This encodes CAISESAAGVETQYF. The V and J genes are TRBV10-3 and TRBJ2-5, with TRBD2 matching over 8 bases. CDR1 is ENHRY, CDR2 SYGVKD, per germline. The CDR3 has 15 residues. With 0 bases clipped from V and 5 bases from J, the junction kept 5 bases outside the gene matches.

The chain recombines TRBV6-5 with TRBJ2-5; D might be TRBD1 (7 bases). V lost 6 bases, J lost 5 bases, and 19 bases lay in between. The CDR3 covers 15 residues. The germline V gene encodes CDR1 MNHEY and CDR2 SVGAGI. As DNA, the CDR3 is TGTGCCAGCAGCCGCCCCACAGGGGCGGGGGAGACCCAGTACTTC. Its protein product is CASSRPTGAGETQYF.

V gene TRBV5-1 combines with J gene TRBJ2-5; D is unclear. The CDR3 has 11 residues. Germline CDR1 reads SGHRS; CDR2 reads YFSETQ. V shed 4 bases and J shed 5 bases, with 6 bases lying between them. The CDR3 nucleotides read TGCGCCAGCAGCATCTCGGAGACCCAGTACTTC. Its protein is CASSISETQYF.